The present T cell receptor (beta chain) was sequenced within a study of early T cells in non-severe SARS-CoV-2 infection. In the study overall: The study sequenced bulk RNA from unsorted whole blood, with chains unpaired. Broader study findings: VDJdb matches were skewed toward anti-spike CD8 T cell responses.

Germline CDR1 DFQATT, CDR2 SNEGSKA (reference sequence). V lost 6 bases and J lost 1, with 17 bases in between. The length of the CDR3 is 15 residues. Molecules of cDNA were individually given unique molecular identifiers that were attached to them. TCRdb itself ran the 5' RACE reads through MiXCR, one entry per CDR3 protein. The table has around 57,000 distinct CDR3 sequences, 5.5% to 7.5% seen once. In its sample, this clonotype was seen many times. Its target is not known. This sequence was found in an adult who was a healthcare worker with PCR-confirmed SARS-CoV-2 infection or an uninfected control (not recorded which). What was sequenced was whole blood. The chain combines TRBV20-1 with TRBJ2-3, with D possibly matching TRBD2 (7 bases). CDR3 in DNA: TGCAGTGCGCGGGGAGGGCGGGGGCGCACAGATACGCAGTATTTT. Translation gives CSARGGRGRTDTQYF.